The clone carrying this TCR beta chain was detected only a few times. This sample is drawn from a study of CD8 T cells in ankylosing spondylitis. CDR3 length: 16 amino acids. The V end lost 3 bases, the J end lost 3 bases, and 17 bases lay between the germline ends. The V gene's germline CDR1 is MGHRA and CDR2 YSYEKL. TCRdb re-analysed the 5' RACE reads in MiXCR, keeping a single row per CDR3 protein. Here the sample spans hundreds of thousands of distinct CDR3 sequences, 15% to 25% being singletons. The clonotype comes from a male donor with ankylosing spondylitis or in good health (not recorded which). Sequencing input: blood, either unsorted or a sorted T cell fraction (not recorded which). This chain connects TRBV4-1 to TRBJ1-2; possible D gene TRBD1, 5 bases. The CDR3 DNA is TGCGCCAGCAGCCAGAGTGGCCAACCGGGGGACTATGGCTACACCTTC. It is translated as CASSQSGQPGDYGYTF.